What follows are 32 T cell receptor beta chains derived from one specimen sequenced in a study of T cell responses to AZD1222 COVID-19 vaccine. Sequenced by immunoSEQ multiplex PCR; TCRdb stores in-frame clones only, minus some. The sample lists over 100,000 clones, 89% occurring once. This specimen was peripheral blood, taken on day 0 of AZD1222 vaccination. These receptors were taken from an adult in good health.

In its sample, this clone was seen once. This sequence joins TRBV6-5 and TRBJ1-1, with 7 bases lining up with TRBD1. V was pared by 8 bases and J by 0 bases, with 6 bases of the junction left unmatched. Germline V gives CDR1 MNHEY, CDR2 SVGAGI. This CDR3 is 14 amino acids long. CDR3 nucleotides: TGTGCCAGCGGAAGGGGACAGATGAACACTGAAGCTTTCTTT. Its translation: CASGRGQMNTEAFF.

The V and J genes are TRBV18 and TRBJ1-2; tentatively, D is TRBD1 (5 bases). Per germline, CDR1 KGHSH and CDR2 LQKENI. CDR3 length: 14 residues. Between the trimmed V and J ends, which lost 0 bases and 8 bases, there was a span of 13 bases. The CDR3 DNA reads as TGTGCCAGCTCACCACCGGGGACCCGCGGAGGCTACACCTTC. Its protein is CASSPPGTRGGYTF.

This clone was observed a handful of times. This chain connects TRBV7-9 to TRBJ1-5, with D uncertain. The CDR3 length is 14 residues. The germline CDR1 and CDR2 sequences are SEHNR and FQNEAQ (reference sequence). Trimming left V 1 base short and J 7 bases short, with 11 bases between. CDR3 DNA sequence: TGTGCCAGCAGCTTAGGTGAGGGAGGACAGCCCCAGCATTTT. This translates into CASSLGEGGQPQHF.

With regard to this clone: The sample holds other DNA sequences that translate to the same CDR3. V and J are TRBV3-1 (or the pseudogene TRBV3-2) and TRBJ2-7; the D gene is possibly TRBD2 (7 bases). CDR1 LGHDT and CDR2 YNNKEL come from the germline V gene (reference sequence). Trimming removed 4 bases from V and 7 bases from J, with 11 bases in between. The CDR3 covers 12 residues. The CDR3 spells CASSRGGGEQYF. For the CDR3, the DNA is TGTGCCAGCAGCCGAGGGGGGGGAGAGCAGTACTTC.

The rearrangement joins TRBV3-1 (or the pseudogene TRBV3-2) to TRBJ2-3; D assignment may be TRBD1 or TRBD2 (5 bases each). The length of the CDR3 is 15 residues. Between the trimmed V and J ends, which lost 0 bases and 4 bases, there was a span of 11 bases. The germline CDR1 and CDR2 sequences are LGHDT and YNNKEL (reference sequence). The CDR3 bases are TGTGCCAGCAGCCAAGATCTCTCGGGACCAGATACGCAGTATTTT. This encodes CASSQDLSGPDTQYF.

The chain uses TRBV7-9 and TRBJ1-4; D ambiguous. CDR3 length equals 17 residues. V was clipped by 1 base and J by 7 bases, with 19 bases between them. Germline CDR1 reads SEHNR; CDR2 reads FQNEAQ (reference sequence). CDR3 protein: CASSLDRHYLGGEKLFF. The CDR3 DNA reads as TGTGCCAGCAGCTTAGATCGACACTATCTCGGAGGTGAAAAACTGTTTTTT.

V usage is TRBV7-2 and J usage is TRBJ1-5; the D gene is possibly TRBD1 (5 bases). The ends were cut back, 1 base at V and 1 base at J, with 14 bases in the middle. From germline, CDR1 is SGHTA and CDR2 FQGNSA. This CDR3 has 17 amino acids. DNA for the CDR3: TGTGCCAGCAGCTTAGAGGGGAGCTCGTCGAGCAATCAGCCCCAGCATTTT. This sequence encodes CASSLEGSSSSNQPQHF.

The V call is TRBV9, the J call TRBJ1-1; D is unclear. Germline values: CDR1 SGDLS, CDR2 YYNGEE. The CDR3 loop spans 14 amino acids. V was clipped by 3 bases and J by 1 base, with 10 bases between them. CDR3 sequence reads: CASSGNLGNTEAFF. The CDR3 coding sequence is TGTGCCAGCAGCGGAAATCTGGGGAACACTGAAGCTTTCTTT.

The rearrangement uses TRBV10-3 and TRBJ1-1; D is unclear. Trimming took off 0 bases at V and 3 bases at J, with 8 bases between the two ends. The germline V gene has CDR1 ENHRY and CDR2 SYGVKD. This CDR3 is built from 14 residues. The CDR3, as DNA: TGTGCCATCAGTGAGTCGGAGACGGACACTGAAGCTTTCTTT. It specifies CAISESETDTEAFF.

V usage is TRBV7-9 and J usage is TRBJ1-5, with a possible D match to TRBD1 (5 bases). The germline V gene has CDR1 SEHNR and CDR2 FQNEAQ (reference sequence). V was shortened by 5 bases and J by 7 bases, with 15 bases between the two germline ends. The CDR3 spans 14 residues. Here the CDR3 DNA reads TGTGCCAGCAGCCCTGGAGGGGATAGACAGCCCCAGCATTTT. It encodes CASSPGGDRQPQHF.

This chain links TRBV18 with TRBJ2-1; 8 bases line up with TRBD1. Germline V gene data show CDR1 as KGHSH and CDR2 as LQKENI. The length of the CDR3 is 13 residues. With V trimmed by 3 bases and J by 9 bases, 4 bases remained unmatched. The CDR3 DNA reads TGTGCCAGCTCACCGGACAGGGCATTTGAGCAGTTCTTC. Protein sequence: CASSPDRAFEQFF.

This clone has ten or more counts. This rearrangement joins TRBV19 to TRBJ1-2, with D maybe TRBD1 (6 bases). There are 15 residues in the CDR3. The germline gives CDR1 LNHDA, CDR2 SQIVND (reference sequence). V lost 7 bases, J lost 6 bases, and 21 bases lay in between. DNA for the CDR3: TGTGCCAGTACCTCATGGGGGCCAGGTGGGAATGGCTACACCTTC. This gives the protein CASTSWGPGGNGYTF. Variable domain in full (rest from reference TRBV19 and TRBJ1-2): DGGITQSPKYLFRKEGQNVTLSCEQNLNHDAMYWYRQDPGQGLRLIYYSQIVNDFQKGDIAEGYSVSREKKESFPLTVTSAQKNPTAFYLCASTSWGPGGNGYTFGSGTRLTVV.

The chain combines TRBV6-6 with TRBJ1-1, with TRBD1 as a possible D gene (5 bases). V was clipped by 6 bases and J by 13 bases, with 21 bases between them. CDR3 size: 13 residues. The germline CDR1 and CDR2 sequences are MNHNY and SVGAGI (reference sequence). The CDR3 DNA reads TGTGCCAGCAGCCACGACAGTACCCCTAAGCTTTTCTTT. It translates to CASSHDSTPKLFF.

The chain has TRBV5-6 and TRBJ2-7; perhaps TRBD2 as D (6 bases). Trimming took off 6 bases at V and 2 bases at J, with 15 bases between the two ends. The CDR3 spans 14 residues. Per the germline V gene, CDR1 is SGHDT and CDR2 is YYEEEE. Here the CDR3 reads CASTLGGRAYEQYF. The CDR3 nucleotides are TGTGCCAGCACCCTGGGGGGTCGAGCCTACGAGCAGTACTTC.

The chain employs TRBV29-1 and TRBJ2-7, with 9 bases aligning to TRBD2. The CDR3 spans 11 residues. The V gene end was trimmed by 7 bases and the J gene end by 3 bases; junction bases not matched to a gene: 1. CDR1 is SQVTM and CDR2 is ANQGSEA in the germline V gene. The CDR3 is CSGGGGYEQYF. The CDR3, as DNA: TGCAGCGGCGGGGGGGGCTACGAGCAGTACTTC.

This clone appeared once. The chain is built from TRBV5-1 and TRBJ2-1; 9 bases agree with TRBD1. The CDR3 sequence is 14 residues long. The V segment lost 4 bases and the J segment 8 bases; nucleotides outside the gene matches: 7. Germline CDR1 and CDR2: SGHRS and YFSETQ. The DNA of the CDR3 is TGCGCCAGCAGCGCGGGACAGGGTAGCCATGAGCAGTTCTTC. Amino acids: CASSAGQGSHEQFF.

The V and J genes are TRBV5-4 and TRBJ1-2; D unclear. V was shortened by 1 base and J by 7 bases, with 17 bases between the two germline ends. The length of the CDR3 is 15 residues. CDR1 is SGHNT and CDR2 is YYREEE in the germline V gene (reference sequence). The CDR3 nucleotides read TGTGCCAGCAGCTTGAACTCGGAGACGGCCCTTGGCTACACCTTC. It encodes CASSLNSETALGYTF.

This chain joins TRBV11-3 and TRBJ2-1; the D call may be TRBD1 or TRBD2 (6 bases each). The V gene's germline CDR1 is SGHNT and CDR2 YENEEA. Deletions cut 6 bases from V and 7 bases from J, with 19 bases between. CDR3 length: 15 amino acids. CDR3 in amino acids: CASSKGGASGNEQFF. For the CDR3, the DNA is TGTGCCAGCAGTAAGGGGGGTGCGTCGGGAAATGAGCAGTTCTTC.

The chain recombines TRBV6-6 with TRBJ1-1; possible D gene TRBD1, 6 bases. Germline V CDR1 and CDR2: MNHNY, SVGAGI (reference sequence). The CDR3 length is 12 residues. V lost 4 bases, J lost 8 bases, and 11 bases lay in between. In DNA, the CDR3 is TGTGCCAGCAGTTCCACAGGGTGGGAAGCTTTCTTT. This gives the protein CASSSTGWEAFF.

CDR3 DNA: TGTGCCACCAGTGAGCGGCGTGGGACAGGGGGCGCGTCAGATACGCAGTATTTT. Its translation: CATSERRGTGGASDTQYF. This chain joins TRBV24-1 and TRBJ2-3; the match to TRBD1 covers 12 bases. Trimming cost V 4 bases and J 4 bases; bases outside gene matches: 11. Germline lookup yields CDR1 KGHDR and CDR2 SFDVKD. The CDR3 extends over 18 amino acids.

The chain combines TRBV13 with TRBJ1-4; D is uncertain. The CDR3 spans 14 residues. Between the trimmed V and J ends, which lost 3 bases and 4 bases, there was a span of 9 bases. CDR1 and CDR2 from the germline V gene are PRHDT and FYEKMQ (reference sequence). CDR3 DNA: TGTGCCAGCAGCTTCTCAAACAGTAATGAAAAACTGTTTTTT. Translating it yields CASSFSNSNEKLFF.

This chain uses TRBV3-1 (or the pseudogene TRBV3-2) with TRBJ1-6; D not resolved. This CDR3 spans 14 amino acids. The germline V and J ends were trimmed by 2 bases and 8 bases, with 10 bases remaining between them. Looked up from germline, CDR1 is LGHDT and CDR2 is YNNKEL (reference sequence). CDR3 DNA: TGTGCCAGCAGCCAAATGGTTGGGGATTCACCCCTCCACTTT. It specifies CASSQMVGDSPLHF.

This clone was seen more than once but under ten times. The chain has TRBV18 and TRBJ1-2; TRBD1 is a possible D gene (6 bases). The ends were cut back, 4 bases at V and 5 bases at J, with 17 bases in the middle. The CDR3 has 15 residues. The germline CDR1 and CDR2 sequences are KGHSH and LQKENI. CDR3 bases: TGTGCCAGCTCACAAAGTACAGGGAGGACTTATGGCTACACCTTC. Residues: CASSQSTGRTYGYTF.

This clone was counted once. The rearrangement joins TRBV5-1 to TRBJ1-1; D unresolved. The CDR3 runs to 14 residues. Trimming took 4 bases from V and 2 from J, leaving 12 bases between them. Germline V gene data show CDR1 as SGHRS and CDR2 as YFSETQ. The CDR3 region is CASSKDRSNTEAFF. The CDR3, as DNA: TGCGCCAGCAGCAAGGACCGGTCAAACACTGAAGCTTTCTTT.

About this clone itself: This could be a read error, since a much larger clone is one nucleotide away. The V gene is TRBV6-2 or TRBV6-3, the J gene TRBJ1-1; D gene uncertain. V gave up 6 bases and J gave up 4 bases, with 6 bases separating them. The germline V gene encodes CDR1 MNHEY and CDR2 SVGEGT. The CDR3 consists of 11 residues. For the CDR3, the DNA is TGTGCCAGCAGCGGAGTCACTGAAGCTTTCTTT. It encodes CASSGVTEAFF.

This clone has just one count. The rearrangement joins TRBV19 to TRBJ2-7, with D possibly matching TRBD2 (7 bases). The CDR3 contains 15 residues. CDR1 is LNHDA, CDR2 SQIVND, per germline (reference sequence). V gave up 3 bases and J gave up 0 bases, with 12 bases separating them. The CDR3 loop reads CASSIGGLDSYEQYF. Written as DNA, the CDR3 is TGTGCCAGTAGTATCGGGGGGCTAGACTCCTACGAGCAGTACTTC.

The chain employs TRBV4-1 and TRBJ1-5; D remains unclear. Trimming took off 1 base at V and 0 bases at J, with 7 bases between the two ends. The length of the CDR3 is 15 residues. Germline loops: CDR1 MGHRA, CDR2 YSYEKL. CDR3 coding DNA: TGCGCCAGCAGCCAAGCACAGAATAGCAATCAGCCCCAGCATTTT. Its protein is CASSQAQNSNQPQHF.

The chain combines TRBV4-1 with TRBJ2-4, with D unclear. The ends were cut back, 1 base at V and 6 bases at J, with 4 bases in the middle. Germline V gives CDR1 MGHRA, CDR2 YSYEKL. CDR3 size: 12 residues. The CDR3: CASSQGTNIQYF. For the CDR3, the DNA is TGCGCCAGCAGCCAAGGAACAAACATTCAGTACTTC.

The J gene is TRBJ2-6, the V gene TRBV2, with D possibly called TRBD1 or TRBD2 (5 bases each). The V end was cut by 5 bases, the J end by 0 bases, with 17 bases between. This CDR3 is built from 18 residues. Germline CDR1 and CDR2: SNHLY and FYNNEI. CDR3 loop: CASSLLPRDLSGANVLTF. CDR3 in DNA: TGTGCCAGCAGTCTCTTACCCAGGGACCTCTCTGGGGCCAACGTCCTGACTTTC.

Worth noting for this clone: Other DNA variants within this sample encode the same CDR3. The chain joins TRBV12-3 or TRBV12-4 to TRBJ1-2; D gene ambiguous. This CDR3 has 12 residues. The V end was cut by 3 bases, the J end by 7 bases, with 9 bases between. CDR3 protein: CASSFGVGGYTF. DNA for the CDR3: TGTGCCAGCAGTTTTGGCGTGGGTGGCTACACCTTC.

This clone was recorded once. This rearrangement joins TRBV9 to TRBJ2-1, with D possibly matching TRBD2 (6 bases). The V gene lost 0 bases and the J gene lost 7 bases, with 17 bases spanning the gap. CDR1 SGDLS and CDR2 YYNGEE come from the germline V gene. The CDR3 runs 16 residues. The CDR3 DNA sequence: TGTGCCAGCAGCGTAGGTGGGACTGCTTCCATTAATGAGCAGTTCTTC. Amino acid sequence: CASSVGGTASINEQFF.

CDR3 residues: CAISDQWGAEQETQYF. CDR3 coding DNA: TGTGCCATCAGTGACCAGTGGGGGGCCGAGCAAGAGACCCAGTACTTC. The V and J genes are TRBV10-3 and TRBJ2-5; D possibly matches TRBD1 or TRBD2 (6 bases each). V gave up 3 bases and J gave up 2 bases, with 16 bases separating them. This CDR3 is built from 16 residues. Per the germline V gene, CDR1 is ENHRY and CDR2 is SYGVKD.